This entry features one T cell receptor beta chain sequence. TCRdb analysed the RT-PCR reads with MiXCR anew, one entry per CDR3 protein. Of 550,000 to 750,000 distinct CDR3 sequences listed, 12% to 15% are singletons. The CDR3 has 15 residues. The germline V gene encodes CDR1 LNHNV and CDR2 YYDKDF (reference sequence). V trimming: 0 bases; J trimming: 7 bases; junction bases outside the gene matches: 6. Sequencing used memory CD4+ T cells from blood. This chain connects TRBV15 to TRBJ2-7, with 10 bases matching TRBD2. The source of this sequence is a female donor in good health, serving as a healthy control. DNA for the CDR3: TGTGCCACCAGCAGAGATTCGATACTAGCGGGGGAGCAGTACTTC. Its translation: CATSRDSILAGEQYF.